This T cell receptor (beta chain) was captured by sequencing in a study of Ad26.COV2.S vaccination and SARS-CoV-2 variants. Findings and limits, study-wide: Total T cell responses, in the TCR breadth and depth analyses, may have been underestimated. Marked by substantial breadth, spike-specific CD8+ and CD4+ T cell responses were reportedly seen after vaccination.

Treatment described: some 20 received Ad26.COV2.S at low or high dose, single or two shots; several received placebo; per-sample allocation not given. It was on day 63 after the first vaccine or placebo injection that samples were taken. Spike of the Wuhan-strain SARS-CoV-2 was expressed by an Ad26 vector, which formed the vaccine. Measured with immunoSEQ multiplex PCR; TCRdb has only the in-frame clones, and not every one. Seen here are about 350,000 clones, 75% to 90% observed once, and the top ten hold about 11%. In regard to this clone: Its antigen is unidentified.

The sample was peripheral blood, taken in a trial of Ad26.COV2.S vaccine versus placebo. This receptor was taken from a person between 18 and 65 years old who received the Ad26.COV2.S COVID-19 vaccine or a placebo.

CDR3: CASSPSGEETQYF. The CDR3 DNA reads TGCGCCAGCAGCCCATCTGGGGAAGAGACCCAGTACTTC. The chain joins TRBV5-1 to TRBJ2-5; no firm D call. CDR1 and CDR2 (germline): SGHRS, YFSETQ. The CDR3 spans 13 residues. V gave up 4 bases and J gave up 3 bases, with 10 bases separating them. Drawing the rest from reference TRBV5-1 and TRBJ2-5, the complete variable domain is KAGVTQTPRYLIKTRGQQVTLSCSPISGHRSVSWYQQTPGQGLQFLFEYFSETQRNKGNFPGRFSGRQFSNSRSEMNVSTLELGDSALYLCASSPSGEETQYFGPGTRLLVL.